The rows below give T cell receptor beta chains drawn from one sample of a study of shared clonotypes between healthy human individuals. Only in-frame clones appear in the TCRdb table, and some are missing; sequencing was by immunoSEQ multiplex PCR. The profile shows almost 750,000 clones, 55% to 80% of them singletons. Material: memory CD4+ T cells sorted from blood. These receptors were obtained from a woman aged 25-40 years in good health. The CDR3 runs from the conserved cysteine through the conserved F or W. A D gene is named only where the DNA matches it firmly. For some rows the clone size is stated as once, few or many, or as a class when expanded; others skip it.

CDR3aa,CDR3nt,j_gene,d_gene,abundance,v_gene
CASSRDTLGYNEQFF,TGCGCCAGCAGTAGGGACACCCTAGGCTACAATGAGCAGTTCTTC,TRBJ2-1,.,few,TRBV5-1
CASSQGFLAKNIQYF,TGTGCCAGCAGTCAAGGGTTCCTTGCCAAAAACATTCAGTACTTC,TRBJ2-4,.,.,TRBV28
CAISVGETGPNYGYTF,TGTGCCATCAGTGTAGGCGAAACAGGGCCTAACTATGGCTACACCTTC,TRBJ1-2,.,.,TRBV10-3
CASSFTGYEQYF,TGTGCCAGCAGCTTCACGGGCTACGAGCAGTACTTC,TRBJ2-7,.,.,TRBV7-9
CASKFASESTDTQYF,TGCGCCAGCAAATTCGCATCCGAGTCCACAGATACGCAGTATTTT,TRBJ2-3,.,.,TRBV5-1
CAIQPRAGVGYTF,TGTGCCATCCAACCTCGGGCAGGGGTTGGCTACACCTTC,TRBJ1-2,.,.,TRBV28
CASRAQELTEAFF,TGTGCCAGCAGAGCACAGGAGCTCACTGAAGCTTTCTTT,TRBJ1-1,.,.,TRBV28
CASSLASNTGTYNEQFF,TGCGCCAGCAGCTTGGCCTCAAACACCGGCACCTACAATGAGCAGTTCTTC,TRBJ2-1,.,.,TRBV5-1
CASSYAASDHEQYF,TGTGCCAGCAGTTACGCGGCTAGCGACCACGAGCAGTACTTC,TRBJ2-7,.,once,TRBV6-5
CASSHQGAGTDTQYF,TGTGCCAGCAGTCATCAGGGCGCGGGCACAGATACGCAGTATTTT,TRBJ2-3,.,once,TRBV28